The clone carrying this TCR beta chain came up many times. Germline V gene sequence: CDR1 SGHDT, CDR2 YYEEEE. The trim removed 4 bases at V and 5 bases at J, leaving 7 bases unmatched. This CDR3 spans 14 amino acids. Profiles of TCR beta VDJ and CDR3 were generated from a genomic DNA template. In TCRdb, the reads were re-called with MiXCR into one record per CDR3 protein. The table includes over 150,000 distinct CDR3 sequences, about 48% detected once. This sample was included in a study of CD8+CD57+ T cells in acquired aplastic anemia. The authors sequenced patients whose flow cytometry had shown CD8+CD57+ cell expansion.

The sample comprised sorted CD4+, CD8+, or CD8+CD57+ T cells (not recorded which) from PBMCs. This chain uses TRBV5-6 with TRBJ2-5; 8 bases fit TRBD1. The sequence came from a human donor with aplastic anemia. The CDR3 region is CASSSAGGKETQYF. The CDR3 DNA reads as TGTGCCAGCAGCAGCGCAGGGGGCAAGGAGACCCAGTACTTC.